Given below is one T cell receptor (beta chain) in context. This entry belongs to a study of blood T cell repertoires in COVID-19. The CDR3 is 16 residues long. V lost 6 bases and J lost 0; bases outside the gene matches: 5. Germline assignment: CDR1 SNHLY and CDR2 FYNNEI. Assay: immunoSEQ multiplex PCR; the TCRdb copy retains only in-frame clones and omits some. The sample has 70,000 or so clones, approximately 78% seen once. This receptor was taken from a woman of 80 years or more with acute or convalescent COVID-19. The specimen was peripheral blood. The V and J genes are TRBV2 and TRBJ2-6, with 7 positions matching TRBD1. In DNA, the CDR3 is TGTGCCAGCAGCCGGGACAGCTTCTCTGGGGCCAACGTCCTGACTTTC. Amino acid sequence: CASSRDSFSGANVLTF.